The rows below give T cell receptor beta chains drawn from one sample of a study of T cell clones after liver transplantation. Assay: immunoSEQ multiplex PCR; the TCRdb copy retains only in-frame clones and omits some. The sample consists of approximately 9,300 clones, about 72% of them appearing once. Sequenced material: CD8+ T cells from blood, taken at the approximately 16-month timepoint. These receptors were obtained from a human patient who received a liver transplant. Some T cells could come from the graft donor. Each CDR3 is given with its conserved first and last residue.

V	J	CDR3
TRBV4-1	TRBJ2-1	CASSQDYEAGSYNEQFF
TRBV2	TRBJ1-1	CASSKDRNTEAFF
TRBV5-5	TRBJ2-1	CASSLGLLQFF
TRBV6-4	TRBJ2-4	CASSDLLSSRGAKNIQYF
TRBV5-5	TRBJ2-3	CASSLAGQVTDTQYF
TRBV19	TRBJ2-1	CASSAGQGNEQFF
TRBV30	TRBJ1-1	CAWGPGAWTEAFF
TRBV11-2	TRBJ2-2	CASSLKAGWDTGELFF
TRBV7-8	TRBJ2-7	CASSQQTGYEQYF
TRBV30	TRBJ2-5	CAWSGYRETQYF
TRBV4-3	TRBJ2-3	CASSQGGSDTDTQYF
TRBV5-1	TRBJ2-7	CASSTDWGTSYEQYF
TRBV11-2	TRBJ1-2	CASSLDSSYRGYGYTF
TRBV27	TRBJ2-2	CASSLYSGTLNTGELFF
TRBV7-9	TRBJ1-1	CASSLGGIGGPEAFF
TRBV28	TRBJ1-2	CASTSEPGGGRPRGYTF
TRBV4-1	TRBJ1-5	CASSQDYEGGISNQPQHF
TRBV7-9	TRBJ2-3	CASIQSTDTQYF
TRBV29-1	TRBJ2-2	CSVGGDTGELFF
TRBV18	TRBJ2-1	CASSPGTELPYNEQFF
TRBV10-1	TRBJ2-3	CASSECCWLAGVPFCADTQYF
TRBV5-6	TRBJ1-2	CASSLETDTLDGYTF
TRBV6-1	TRBJ2-2	CASSEAGVAGELFF
TRBV2	TRBJ2-1	CASRSGQGVPYNEQFF